These 27 T cell receptor beta chains were all obtained from the same sample, sequenced in a study of CD8 T cells in ankylosing spondylitis. MiXCR, applied by TCRdb to the 5' RACE reads, yields one record per CDR3 protein. The sample lists some 290,000 distinct CDR3 sequences, 20% occurring once. Sequenced material: blood, either unsorted or a sorted T cell fraction (not recorded which). The receptor set was obtained from a male donor with ankylosing spondylitis or in good health (not recorded which).

The V call is TRBV6-5, the J call TRBJ1-1, with 7 bases that match TRBD1. Losses at the gene ends were 4 bases for V and 1 base for J; bases not matched to a gene: 6. This CDR3 contains 15 residues. The germline V gene encodes CDR1 MNHEY and CDR2 SVGAGI. CDR3 loop: CASSFSTGSNTEAFF. The CDR3, as DNA: TGTGCCAGCAGTTTCTCGACAGGGTCGAACACTGAAGCTTTCTTT.

With regard to this clonotype: Since a much larger clone is just one base distant, this may be a read error. This chain uses TRBV28 with TRBJ1-3; D unclear. Germline values: CDR1 MDHEN, CDR2 SYDVKM. This CDR3 spans 14 amino acids. CDR3: CASSFLAAGNAIYF. The DNA for the CDR3 is TGTGCCAGCAGTTTCCTGGCGGCAGGAAACGCCATATATTTT.

A single count supports this clonotype. This chain connects TRBV6-1 to TRBJ2-4; D may match TRBD1 or TRBD2 (6 bases each). CDR3 size: 15 residues. CDR1 MNHNS and CDR2 SASEGT come from the germline V gene. The V gene lost 5 bases and the J gene lost 1 base, with 12 bases spanning the gap. The CDR3 loop is CASSPGAEAKNIQYF. The CDR3, as DNA: TGTGCCAGCAGTCCGGGGGCCGAGGCCAAAAACATTCAGTACTTC.

V and J are TRBV6-4 and TRBJ2-1; 11 nucleotides align to TRBD2. V was clipped by 4 bases and J by 9 bases; unmatched bases: 5. This CDR3 spans 14 amino acids. Germline V gives CDR1 MRHNA, CDR2 SNTAGT. As DNA, the CDR3 is TGTGCCAGCAGTGCGACTAGCGGGGTAGGTGAGCAGTTCTTC. Translated, it gives CASSATSGVGEQFF.

The V call is TRBV7-9, the J call TRBJ2-1; 8 bases map to TRBD1. The CDR3 covers 14 residues. CDR1 is SEHNR and CDR2 is FQNEAQ in the germline V gene (reference sequence). V was pared by 7 bases and J by 7 bases, with 9 bases of the junction left unmatched. CDR3 loop: CASTQDRAPNEQFF. The DNA of the CDR3 is TGTGCCAGCACCCAGGACAGGGCTCCTAATGAGCAGTTCTTC.

This clonotype was found a few times. The V gene is TRBV15, the J gene TRBJ2-2; tentatively, D is TRBD2 (5 bases). The V end lost 5 bases, the J end lost 5 bases, and 15 bases lay between the germline ends. The germline CDR1 and CDR2 sequences are LNHNV and YYDKDF (reference sequence). The CDR3 runs to 15 residues. The CDR3 DNA reads as TGTGCCACCAGCTCCCGGACTGGCGGTACCGGGGAGCTGTTTTTT. Protein product: CATSSRTGGTGELFF. The variable domain in full, completed from reference TRBV15 and TRBJ2-2, reads DAMVIQNPRYQVTQFGKPVTLSCSQTLNHNVMYWYQQKSSQAPKLLFHYYDKDFNNEADTPDNFQSRRPNTSFCFLDIRSPGLGDTAMYLCATSSRTGGTGELFFGEGSRLTVL.

The gene calls are TRBV20-1 and TRBJ1-2; weak D call: TRBD1 (6 bases). The CDR3 covers 12 residues. Germline V gene sequence: CDR1 DFQATT, CDR2 SNEGSKA (reference sequence). V gave up 6 bases and J gave up 7 bases, with 15 bases separating them. The CDR3 spells CSAGRGLGGYTF. The CDR3 bases are TGCAGTGCGGGCAGGGGCCTTGGTGGCTACACCTTC.

The chain is built from TRBV5-6 and TRBJ2-2; TRBD2 matches at 12 bases. This CDR3 is built from 16 residues. Germline values: CDR1 SGHDT, CDR2 YYEEEE. V lost 3 bases, J lost 6 bases, and 6 bases stayed unmatched. CDR3 in amino acids: CASSSRLAGVAGELFF. As DNA, the CDR3 is TGTGCCAGCAGCTCCAGACTAGCGGGAGTCGCCGGGGAGCTGTTTTTT.

In its sample, this clonotype was seen a few times. The J gene is TRBJ2-4, the V gene TRBV28; a possible D gene is TRBD1 (6 bases). CDR1 is MDHEN and CDR2 is SYDVKM in the germline V gene. V was clipped by 1 base and J by 0 bases, with 19 bases between them. The CDR3 runs to 19 residues. The CDR3 nucleotides are TGTGCCAGCAGTTTATTTCCCCCCGGCAGGGGAGTAGCCAAAAACATTCAGTACTTC. This codes for CASSLFPPGRGVAKNIQYF.

This clonotype was counted at least ten times. The gene calls are TRBV5-1 and TRBJ1-5; a weak D match, TRBD1 (5 bases). Deletions cut 1 base from V and 3 bases from J, with 8 bases between. Germline values: CDR1 SGHRS, CDR2 YFSETQ. This CDR3 is 14 amino acids long. CDR3 protein: CASSLQGNNQPQHF. The CDR3 DNA follows: TGCGCCAGCAGCTTGCAGGGTAACAATCAGCCCCAGCATTTT.

V usage is TRBV7-2 and J usage is TRBJ1-3; 7 nucleotides match TRBD1. With 5 bases clipped from V and 4 bases from J, the junction kept 11 bases outside the gene matches. The CDR3 totals 16 residues. Germline assignment: CDR1 SGHTA and CDR2 FQGNSA. The CDR3 nucleotides are TGTGCCAGCAGCCCCGGTTTAGGGGGCGCAGGAAACACCATATATTTT. Residues: CASSPGLGGAGNTIYF.

This clonotype was detected only a few times. The junction differs from germline at one of its ends, possibly a read error. V is TRBV12-3 or TRBV12-4 and J is TRBJ1-1, with D possibly being TRBD1 (6 bases). The CDR3 runs to 10 residues. The CDR3 DNA reads TGTGCCAGCAGTTTTCGGGACATCGACTTT. Translating it yields CASSFRDIDF.

This clonotype was counted many times. The V call is TRBV3-1, the J call TRBJ1-1; 7 bases align to TRBD1. Germline CDR1 reads LGHDT; CDR2 reads YNNKEL (reference sequence). The V segment lost 1 base and the J segment 1 base; nucleotides outside the gene matches: 0. This CDR3 has 14 amino acids. The CDR3 sequence is CASSQGTGNTEAFF. The DNA of the CDR3 is TGTGCCAGCAGCCAAGGGACAGGGAACACTGAAGCTTTCTTT.

This clonotype was found many times. The chain couples TRBV3-1 to TRBJ2-3; 13 bases are shared with TRBD2. CDR1 and CDR2 from the germline V gene are LGHDT and YNNKEL (reference sequence). V lost 0 bases to trimming and J lost 0 bases; unmatched junction nucleotides: 6. The CDR3 loop spans 19 amino acids. CDR3 coding DNA: TGTGCCAGCAGCCAAGATAGGGGACTAGCGGGGTTCAGCACAGATACGCAGTATTTT. Translation: CASSQDRGLAGFSTDTQYF.

This clonotype was detected many times. This rearrangement joins TRBV9 to TRBJ2-2; D tentatively reads TRBD1 or TRBD2 (5 bases each). The CDR3 contains 15 residues. The germline V and J ends were trimmed by 1 base and 5 bases, with 12 bases remaining between them. Germline assignment: CDR1 SGDLS and CDR2 YYNGEE. The CDR3 DNA follows: TGTGCCAGCAGCGTATCAGGGAGAGGGACCGGGGAGCTGTTTTTT. This gives the protein CASSVSGRGTGELFF.

A few counts support this clonotype. This chain joins TRBV6-2 or TRBV6-3 and TRBJ1-1; TRBD1 aligns across 7 bases. The germline gives CDR1 MNHEY, CDR2 SVGEGT. The V gene end was trimmed by 2 bases and the J gene end by 7 bases; junction bases not matched to a gene: 7. The CDR3 spans 14 residues. The CDR3 sequence: CASSYQQGIVEAFF. The CDR3, as DNA: TGTGCCAGCAGTTACCAACAGGGGATCGTTGAAGCTTTCTTT.

The CDR3 loop is CASRPDRGMDQPQHF. DNA of the CDR3: TGTGCCAGCAGGCCGGACAGGGGTATGGATCAGCCCCAGCATTTT. The V gene is TRBV6-1, the J gene TRBJ1-5; 9 bases map to TRBD1. CDR1 and CDR2 from the germline V gene are MNHNS and SASEGT. The CDR3 consists of 15 residues. V shed 6 bases and J 5 bases; nucleotides not matched to a gene: 8.

The chain links TRBV12-3 or TRBV12-4 to TRBJ2-2, with D possibly TRBD2 on 6 matching bases. Trimming left V 6 bases short and J 7 bases short, with 21 bases between. The CDR3 length is 16 residues. The CDR3 bases are TGTGCCAGCAGCAACGGACTAACGCAACACTACGGGGAGCTGTTTTTT. Protein: CASSNGLTQHYGELFF.

The chain recombines TRBV12-3 or TRBV12-4 with TRBJ2-5; TRBD1 is a possible D gene (5 bases). Trimming took 6 bases from V and 2 from J, leaving 19 bases between them. CDR3 length: 16 residues. CDR3 in DNA: TGTGCCAGCAGCCCCGGAAAGCTGGGGCAACAAGAGACCCAGTACTTC. This codes for CASSPGKLGQQETQYF.

The chain joins TRBV29-1 to TRBJ1-1, with D unresolved. V was shortened by 5 bases and J by 6 bases, with 13 bases between the two germline ends. CDR1 and CDR2 from the germline V gene are SQVTM and ANQGSEA. The CDR3 runs to 12 residues. The CDR3 sequence is CSVMQSGAEAFF. DNA for the CDR3: TGCAGCGTTATGCAGTCCGGGGCTGAAGCTTTCTTT.

This clonotype showed up just a few times. This chain connects TRBV7-3 to TRBJ2-1; 8 bases match TRBD2. Losses at the gene ends were 1 base for V and 4 bases for J; bases not matched to a gene: 9. The CDR3 length is 17 residues. CDR1 and CDR2 from the germline V gene are SGHTA and FQGTGA. CDR3 nucleotide sequence: TGTGCCAGCAGCTTAAGTCCTCTTGCGGGGGGATACAATGAGCAGTTCTTC. Protein: CASSLSPLAGGYNEQFF.

The CDR3: CASSTSRGRGSQETQYF. In DNA form, the CDR3 reads TGCGCCAGCAGTACATCTAGGGGGAGAGGGAGCCAAGAGACCCAGTACTTC. The V gene is TRBV5-1, the J gene TRBJ2-5; D possibly corresponds to TRBD1 (6 bases). Germline assignment: CDR1 SGHRS and CDR2 YFSETQ. Deletions cut 5 bases from V and 1 base from J, with 21 bases between. CDR3 length: 17 amino acids.

The chain is built from TRBV20-1 and TRBJ2-5, with 8 bases lining up with TRBD1. The germline CDR1 and CDR2 sequences are DFQATT and SNEGSKA (reference sequence). J gave up 5 bases and V 6 bases, and 11 bases lay outside the gene matches. The CDR3 sequence is 14 residues long. CDR3 region: CSAKPRTGQETQYF. For the CDR3, the DNA is TGCAGTGCCAAGCCGCGGACAGGGCAGGAGACCCAGTACTTC.

The CDR3 region has the DNA TGTGCCAGCAGAACGACACAAGAGACCCAGTACTTC. Translating it yields CASRTTQETQYF. The genes are TRBV27 and TRBJ2-5; D uncertain. Germline-derived CDR1 and CDR2 are MNHEY and SMNVEV (reference sequence). V was cut by 6 bases and J by 2 bases, with 7 bases left in between. This CDR3 has 12 amino acids.

This chain uses TRBV5-1 with TRBJ2-7; TRBD1 matches at 11 bases. The germline V gene has CDR1 SGHRS and CDR2 YFSETQ. The CDR3 runs to 16 residues. The CDR3 region is CANSLQPGQGAYEQYV. Here the CDR3 DNA reads TGCGCCAACAGCTTGCAACCGGGACAGGGGGCCTACGAGCAGTACGTC.

This chain connects TRBV6-5 to TRBJ2-2, with 8 bases identical to TRBD1. The germline V gene has CDR1 MNHEY and CDR2 SVGAGI. V dropped 3 bases and J dropped 4; count of bases not matched to a gene: 10. This CDR3 is 17 amino acids long. The CDR3 is CASSYSATGDITGELFF. The CDR3 DNA sequence: TGTGCCAGCAGTTATTCGGCGACAGGGGACATCACCGGGGAGCTGTTTTTT.

J is TRBJ1-1 and V is TRBV20-1, with 8 bases identical to TRBD1. This CDR3 region has 10 residues. V dropped 6 bases and J dropped 10; count of bases not matched to a gene: 4. Germline CDR1 reads DFQATT; CDR2 reads SNEGSKA (reference sequence). CDR3 nucleotide sequence: TGCAGTGCGTCAGGGGGCACAGCTTTCTTT. Residues: CSASGGTAFF.